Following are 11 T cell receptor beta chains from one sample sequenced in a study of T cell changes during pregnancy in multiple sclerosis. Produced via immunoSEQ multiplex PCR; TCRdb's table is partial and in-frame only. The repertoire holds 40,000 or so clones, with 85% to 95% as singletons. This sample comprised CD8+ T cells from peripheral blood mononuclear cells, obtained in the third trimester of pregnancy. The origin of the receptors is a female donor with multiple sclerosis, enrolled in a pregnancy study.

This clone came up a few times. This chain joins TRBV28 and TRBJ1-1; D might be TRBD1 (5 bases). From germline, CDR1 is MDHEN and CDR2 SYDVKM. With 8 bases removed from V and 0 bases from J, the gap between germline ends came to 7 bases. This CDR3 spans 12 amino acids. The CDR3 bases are TGTGCCAGCGGGGACTTGAACACTGAAGCTTTCTTT. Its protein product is CASGDLNTEAFF.

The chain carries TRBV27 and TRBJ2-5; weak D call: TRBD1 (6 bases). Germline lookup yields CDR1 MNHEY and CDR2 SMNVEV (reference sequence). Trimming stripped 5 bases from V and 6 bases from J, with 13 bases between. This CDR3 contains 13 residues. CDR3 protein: CASSLNRVQTQYF. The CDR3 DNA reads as TGTGCCAGCAGTCTTAACAGGGTCCAGACCCAGTACTTC.

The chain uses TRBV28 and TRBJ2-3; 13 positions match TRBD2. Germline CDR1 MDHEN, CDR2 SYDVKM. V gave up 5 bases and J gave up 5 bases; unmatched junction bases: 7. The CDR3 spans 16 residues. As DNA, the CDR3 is TGTGCCAGCAGTGGCGCCGGACTAGCGGGAGTAGATACGCAGTATTTT. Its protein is CASSGAGLAGVDTQYF. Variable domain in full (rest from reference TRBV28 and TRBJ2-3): DVKVTQSSRYLVKRTGEKVFLECVQDMDHENMFWYRQDPGLGLRLIYFSYDVKMKEKGDIPEGYSVSREKKERFSLILESASTNQTSMYLCASSGAGLAGVDTQYFGPGTRLTVL.

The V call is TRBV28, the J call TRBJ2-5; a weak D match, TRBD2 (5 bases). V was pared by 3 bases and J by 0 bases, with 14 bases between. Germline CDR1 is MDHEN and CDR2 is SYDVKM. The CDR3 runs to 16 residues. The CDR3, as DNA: TGTGCCAGCAGTTTTTTCGGGAACACGTACCAAGAGACCCAGTACTTC. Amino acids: CASSFFGNTYQETQYF.

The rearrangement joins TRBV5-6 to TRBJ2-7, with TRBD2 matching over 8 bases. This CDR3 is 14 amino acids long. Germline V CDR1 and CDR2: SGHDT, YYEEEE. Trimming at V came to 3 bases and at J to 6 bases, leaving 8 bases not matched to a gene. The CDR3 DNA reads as TGTGCCAGCAGCTCCGGGACTAGTACGGTCGAGCAGTACTTC. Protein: CASSSGTSTVEQYF.

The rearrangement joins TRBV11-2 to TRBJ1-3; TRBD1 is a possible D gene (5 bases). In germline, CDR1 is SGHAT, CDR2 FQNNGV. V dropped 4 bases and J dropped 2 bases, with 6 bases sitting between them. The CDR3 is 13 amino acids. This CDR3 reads CASSSGAGNTIYF. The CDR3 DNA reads TGTGCCAGCAGCTCGGGGGCTGGAAACACCATATATTTT.

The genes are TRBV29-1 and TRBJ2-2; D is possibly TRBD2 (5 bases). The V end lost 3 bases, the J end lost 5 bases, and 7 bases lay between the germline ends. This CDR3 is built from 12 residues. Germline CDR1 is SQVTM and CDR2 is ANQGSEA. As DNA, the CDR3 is TGCAGCGTTGATGAGGGAACCGGGGAGCTGTTTTTT. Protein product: CSVDEGTGELFF.

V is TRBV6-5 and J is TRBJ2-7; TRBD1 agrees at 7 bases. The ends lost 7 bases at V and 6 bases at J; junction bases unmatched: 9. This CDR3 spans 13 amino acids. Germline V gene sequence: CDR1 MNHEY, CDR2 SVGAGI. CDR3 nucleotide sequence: TGTGCCAGCACATCTACAGGGGTCGGCGAGCAGTACTTC. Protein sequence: CASTSTGVGEQYF.

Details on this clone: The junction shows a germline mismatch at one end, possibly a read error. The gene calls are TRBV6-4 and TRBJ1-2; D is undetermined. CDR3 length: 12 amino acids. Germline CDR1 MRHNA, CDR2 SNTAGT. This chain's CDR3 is CASSDSRAAVHF. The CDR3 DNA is TGTGCCAGCAGTGACTCGAGGGCGGCAGTTCACTTC.

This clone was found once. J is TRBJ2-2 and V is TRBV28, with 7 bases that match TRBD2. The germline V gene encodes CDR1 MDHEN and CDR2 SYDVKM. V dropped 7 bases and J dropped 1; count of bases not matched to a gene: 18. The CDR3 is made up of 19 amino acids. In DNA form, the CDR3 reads TGTGCCAGCACCGTCTCCCTCCCCGGCCCTAGCGGGAACACCGGGGAGCTGTTTTTT. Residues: CASTVSLPGPSGNTGELFF.

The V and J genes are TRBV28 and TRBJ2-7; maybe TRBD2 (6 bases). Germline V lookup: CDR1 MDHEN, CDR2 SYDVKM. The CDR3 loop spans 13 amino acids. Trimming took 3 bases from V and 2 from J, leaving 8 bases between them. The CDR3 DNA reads TGTGCCAGCAGTTTGTGGACTACCTACGAGCAGTACTTC. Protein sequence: CASSLWTTYEQYF.